The next 9 T cell receptor beta chains were all read from a single sample in a study of beta chain features in type 1 diabetes. The investigators reverse transcribed all of the isolated RNA, so they sequenced expressed TCRB transcripts. Clones were sequenced by immunoSEQ multiplex PCR, and TCRdb holds only the in-frame ones, with some missing. The sample lists 970,000 or so clones, roughly 16% seen once, with around 0.02% in the top ten. The sequenced material came from naive CD4+ T cells from blood. These receptors all stem from a woman aged 18-29 years in good health.

This clone was seen more than once but under ten times. This rearrangement joins TRBV18 to TRBJ2-3; 7 bases align to TRBD1. This CDR3 has 17 amino acids. Germline-derived CDR1 and CDR2 are KGHSH and LQKENI. J was trimmed by 1 base and V by 3 bases; bases with no gene match: 10. The CDR3 DNA is TGTGCCAGCTCACCGACCTACGGACAGGCTGGCACAGATACGCAGTATTTT. This gives the protein CASSPTYGQAGTDTQYF.

The V and J genes are TRBV4-2 and TRBJ2-1; 10 nucleotides match TRBD2. V was clipped by 3 bases and J by 9 bases; unmatched bases: 8. The CDR3 is made up of 15 amino acids. CDR1 and CDR2 (germline): LGHNA, YNFKEQ. CDR3 region: CASSHAGTSDGEQFF. The CDR3, as DNA: TGTGCCAGCAGCCATGCCGGGACTAGCGACGGTGAGCAGTTCTTC.

The rearrangement joins TRBV5-6 to TRBJ1-5; 7 bases line up with TRBD1. After removal of 2 bases from V and 6 bases from J, the junction contained 8 bases not matched to a gene. CDR1 and CDR2 from the germline V gene are SGHDT and YYEEEE. The CDR3 contains 15 residues. The CDR3 loop reads CASSLFDRDRQPQHF. CDR3 DNA: TGTGCCAGCAGCTTATTCGACAGGGATCGTCAGCCCCAGCATTTT. The full variable domain, its missing parts supplied by reference TRBV5-6 and TRBJ1-5, is DAGVTQSPTHLIKTRGQQVTLRCSPKSGHDTVSWYQQALGQGPQFIFQYYEEEERQRGNFPDRFSGHQFPNYSSELNVNALLLGDSALYLCASSLFDRDRQPQHFGDGTRLSIL.

The chain employs TRBV20-1 and TRBJ1-1; D is unclear. The germline gives CDR1 DFQATT, CDR2 SNEGSKA (reference sequence). CDR3 length: 11 residues. The ends were cut back, 3 bases at V and 3 bases at J, with 5 bases in the middle. The DNA for the CDR3 is TGCAGTGCTAGGGTGTACACTGAAGCTTTCTTT. Encoded protein: CSARVYTEAFF.

V usage is TRBV18 and J usage is TRBJ1-1; D is unclear. CDR1 is KGHSH and CDR2 is LQKENI in the germline V gene. The CDR3 runs to 14 residues. V lost 2 bases and J lost 5, with 12 bases in between. The CDR3 DNA is TGTGCCAGCTCACCAAATGTGGGCCGTACTGAAGCTTTCTTT. It is translated as CASSPNVGRTEAFF.

In its sample, this clone was seen a few times. CDR3 DNA sequence: TGTGCCAGCAGCTTAGTGGGAGGGTTCACTGAAGCTTTCTTT. Translating gives CASSLVGGFTEAFF. This chain joins TRBV7-9 and TRBJ1-1, with D unresolved. V lost 1 base and J 4 bases, leaving 10 bases between the germline ends. This CDR3 contains 14 residues. CDR1 SEHNR and CDR2 FQNEAQ come from the germline V gene (reference sequence). Full variable domain (outside the CDR3, taken from reference TRBV7-9 and TRBJ1-1): DTGVSQNPRHKITKRGQNVTFRCDPISEHNRLYWYRQTLGQGPEFLTYFQNEAQLEKSRLLSDRFSAERPKGSFSTLEIQRTEQGDSAMYLCASSLVGGFTEAFFGQGTRLTVV.

The rearrangement joins TRBV7-9 to TRBJ1-4; 8 bases are a match to TRBD1. This CDR3 has 14 residues. V lost 4 bases, J lost 6 bases, and 4 bases stayed unmatched. From germline, CDR1 is SEHNR and CDR2 FQNEAQ (reference sequence). The DNA for the CDR3 is TGTGCCAGCAGCTCGGACAGGGCAGATGAAAAACTGTTTTTT. This translates into CASSSDRADEKLFF.

There are a few counts of this clone. V gene TRBV7-9 combines with J gene TRBJ2-3; TRBD1 is a possible D gene (7 bases). Trimming stripped 2 bases from V and 5 bases from J, with 8 bases between. The CDR3 contains 13 residues. Germline V gives CDR1 SEHNR, CDR2 FQNEAQ (reference sequence). This CDR3 is CASSLQGGDTQYF. Here the CDR3 DNA reads TGTGCCAGCAGCTTACAGGGGGGAGATACGCAGTATTTT.

The chain employs TRBV5-1 and TRBJ2-2; 10 bases match TRBD2. CDR1 SGHRS and CDR2 YFSETQ come from the germline V gene. This CDR3 region has 16 residues. Trimming cost V 1 base and J 7 bases; bases outside gene matches: 7. The CDR3 spells CASSLLPSGSGGELFF. Written as DNA, the CDR3 is TGCGCCAGCAGCTTGTTGCCTAGCGGGAGTGGCGGGGAGCTGTTTTTT.